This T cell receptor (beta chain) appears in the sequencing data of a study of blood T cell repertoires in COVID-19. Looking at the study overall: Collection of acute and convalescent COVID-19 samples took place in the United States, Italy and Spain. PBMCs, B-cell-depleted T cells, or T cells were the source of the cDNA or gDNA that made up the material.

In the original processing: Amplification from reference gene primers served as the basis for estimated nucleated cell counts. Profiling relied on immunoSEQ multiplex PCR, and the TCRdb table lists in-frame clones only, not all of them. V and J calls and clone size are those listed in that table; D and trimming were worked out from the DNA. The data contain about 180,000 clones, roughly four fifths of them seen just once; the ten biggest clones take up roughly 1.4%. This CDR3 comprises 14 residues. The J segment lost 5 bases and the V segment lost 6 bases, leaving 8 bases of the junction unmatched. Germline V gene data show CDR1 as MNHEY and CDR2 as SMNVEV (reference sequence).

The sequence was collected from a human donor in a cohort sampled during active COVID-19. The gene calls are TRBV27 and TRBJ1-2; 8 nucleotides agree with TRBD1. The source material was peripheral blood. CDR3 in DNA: TGTGCCAGCAGGTCGGCGGACAGGGTATATGGCTACACCTTC. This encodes CASRSADRVYGYTF.